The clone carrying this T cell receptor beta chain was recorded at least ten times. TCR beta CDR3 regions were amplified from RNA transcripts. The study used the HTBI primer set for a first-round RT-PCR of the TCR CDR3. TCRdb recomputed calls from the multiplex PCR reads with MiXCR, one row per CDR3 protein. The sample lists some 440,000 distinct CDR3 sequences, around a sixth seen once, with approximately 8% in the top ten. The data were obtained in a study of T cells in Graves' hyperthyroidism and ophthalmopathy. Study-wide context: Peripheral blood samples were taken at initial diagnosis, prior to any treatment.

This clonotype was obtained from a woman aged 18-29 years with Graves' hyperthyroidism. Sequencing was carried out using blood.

The CDR3 sequence: CASSPEGQDSTDTQYF. The CDR3 DNA sequence: TGTGCCAGCAGCCCCGAGGGACAGGATAGCACAGATACGCAGTATTTT. The chain has TRBV3-1 and TRBJ2-3; 8 positions agree with TRBD1. J was trimmed by 0 bases and V by 4 bases; bases with no gene match: 6. The length of the CDR3 is 16 residues. Germline-derived CDR1 and CDR2 are LGHDT and YNNKEL (reference sequence).